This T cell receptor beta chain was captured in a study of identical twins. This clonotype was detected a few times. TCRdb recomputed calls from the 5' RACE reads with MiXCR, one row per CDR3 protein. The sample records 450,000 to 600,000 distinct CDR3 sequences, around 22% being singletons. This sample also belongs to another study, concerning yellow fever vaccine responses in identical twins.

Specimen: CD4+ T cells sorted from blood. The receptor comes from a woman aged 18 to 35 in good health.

The CDR3 here is CASRGQGRGYTF. CDR3 bases: TGTGCCAGCAGGGGACAGGGAAGGGGCTACACCTTC. The rearrangement uses TRBV2 and TRBJ1-2; 9 bases are shared with TRBD1. CDR1 SNHLY and CDR2 FYNNEI come from the germline V gene. The V gene end was trimmed by 6 bases and the J gene end by 8 bases; junction bases not matched to a gene: 4. This CDR3 has 12 amino acids.